This T cell receptor (beta chain) emerged from a study of CD8 T cells in Susac syndrome (dated by TCRdb to between 2017 and 2020). Looking at the study overall: Whether CD8+ T cell activation and differentiation in Susac syndrome was antigen driven was tested using repertoire sequencing. The study compared CD8+ T cell repertoire clonality among eleven to twelve healthy donors, 14 Susac syndrome patients and approximately 16 multiple sclerosis patients.

Peripheral blood CD8+ and CD4+ T cells from healthy donors, Susac syndrome patients and multiple sclerosis patients were profiled by high-throughput TCR beta sequencing. The multiple sclerosis controls were treatment-naive patients whose relapsing-remitting disease, either stable or active, fulfilled the revised McDonald criteria. Bulk CD8+ and CD4+ T cells were purified by magnetic negative isolation, while CD8+ TEMRA cells were enriched using FACS. Blood was collected in EDTA tubes and processed within 24 hours, with PBMCs isolated through density gradient centrifugation. PBMCs intended for TCR sequencing were cryopreserved in liquid nitrogen and thawed later in a water bath at 37 degrees C. Purity of sorted or isolated CD4+, CD8+ and CD8+ TEMRA cells was at least 90%. What the work shows at the level of the full study, not this receptor alone: The number of individuals in the TCR sequencing and HLA analysis was recognized as being relatively small.

A few counts support this clonotype. Its antigen remains undetermined. Per-base quality was not reported, and no clone a single base away is much larger than it. RNA was extracted using the RNeasy kit, and about 0.45 to 1 ug of the RNA was reverse transcribed with random hexamers. The immunoSEQ multiplex PCR assay, covering 54 Vbeta and 13 Jbeta segments, was used to amplify TCR beta CDR3 regions. PCR amplification bias was corrected using a synthetic template baseline for primer optimization and computational correction. In the original analysis: Reads were annotated to V, D and J genes per IMGT and analyzed with immunoSEQ Analyzer, keeping only productive sequences. Clonality was computed as one minus Shannon entropy normalized by log2 of the number of productive unique sequences. For each patient and control, public and private clones were evaluated within the 100 most prevalent clones. Susac-specific clones were defined as absent from healthy and MS cohorts, over a thousand published viral clones and other ImmuneACCESS disease sequences. TCRdb reprocessing: public reads trimmed at Q25 with fastp, clones called with MiXCR, in-frame beta chains kept. Every entry covers one CDR3 protein and lists the most common genes and DNA from its rows. TCRdb's processing, not the authors' own work, is the source of the V and J calls. The sample table holds 50,000 or so distinct CDR3 sequences, of which 93% were seen once. Clones ranked in the top ten supply less than 0.55% of the sample.

Trimming removed 1 base from V and 9 bases from J, leaving 19 bases between the germline ends. The CDR1 and CDR2 encoded by the germline V gene are SGHVS and FQNEAQ. The CDR3 contains 17 residues, cysteine and phenylalanine counted. The sequence is cut down to CDR3 DNA, 51 bases in frame from base 1. Sequencing used CD8+ T cells from PBMCs. This chain joins TRBV7-8 to TRBJ1-6; a tentative D match to TRBD1 spans 6 bases. This clonotype was obtained from a human donor with multiple sclerosis. In nucleotide form, the sequence is TGTGCCAGCAGCTTAGTACCACTGGACAGAAGCCCTTCACCCCTCCACTTT. It specifies CASSLVPLDRSPSPLHF.